This passage covers 15 T cell receptor beta chains from one sample sequenced in a study of shared clonotypes between healthy human individuals. Clones were sequenced by immunoSEQ multiplex PCR, and TCRdb holds only the in-frame ones, with some missing. The profile shows nearly 1 million clones, over 75% of them singletons. Material for sequencing was memory CD4+ T cells sorted from blood. Subset reported: CD45RA-negative fraction. These receptor sequences come from a man younger than 35 in good health.

This chain connects TRBV5-6 to TRBJ1-6; no definite D call. The CDR3 totals 14 residues. Trimming shortened V by 1 base and J by 7 bases, and 9 bases separated the two germline ends. Germline CDR1 and CDR2: SGHDT and YYEEEE. CDR3 region: CASSLRQKNSPLHF. CDR3 nucleotide sequence: TGTGCCAGCAGCTTGCGTCAGAAGAATTCACCCCTCCACTTT.

The chain has TRBV5-1 and TRBJ1-1; 9 bases are shared with TRBD1. The CDR3 is 11 residues long. Trimming cost V 6 bases and J 9 bases; bases outside gene matches: 3. CDR1 is SGHRS and CDR2 is YFSETQ in the germline V gene. The CDR3 here is CASKQGAQAFF. DNA of the CDR3: TGCGCCAGCAAACAGGGGGCCCAAGCTTTCTTT.

This clone was seen more than once but under ten times. At the DNA level, this CDR3 is encoded by other sequences in the same sample as well. V usage is TRBV4-1 and J usage is TRBJ1-1, with TRBD1 as a possible D gene (5 bases). V was cut by 1 base and J by 0 bases, with 9 bases left in between. This CDR3 is 15 amino acids long. Germline V CDR1 and CDR2: MGHRA, YSYEKL. CDR3 loop: CASSQVGGLNTEAFF. Here the CDR3 DNA reads TGCGCCAGCAGCCAAGTCGGGGGGTTGAACACTGAAGCTTTCTTT.

Of note for this clone: This clone may be a read error of a much larger clone one base away. The chain recombines TRBV18 with TRBJ2-7; no definite D call. V lost 1 base, J lost 5 bases, and 6 bases lay in between. CDR1 is KGHSH and CDR2 is LQKENI in the germline V gene. The CDR3 has 12 residues. The CDR3 DNA reads as TGTGCCAGCTCACCACAGACCCACGAGCAGTACTTC. This codes for CASSPQTHEQYF.

The rearrangement links TRBV18 to TRBJ1-1, with TRBD1 identical over 10 bases. Germline V CDR1 and CDR2: KGHSH, LQKENI. V lost 2 bases and J lost 7; bases outside the gene matches: 4. The CDR3 runs to 14 residues. CDR3 coding DNA: TGTGCCAGCTCACCAGGGACAGGGGCAGGTGAAGCTTTCTTT. Encoded protein: CASSPGTGAGEAFF.

The chain employs TRBV18 and TRBJ2-5; 7 bases match TRBD1. This CDR3 comprises 15 residues. The germline gives CDR1 KGHSH, CDR2 LQKENI. V shed 3 bases and J 4 bases; nucleotides not matched to a gene: 8. The CDR3 DNA follows: TGTGCCAGCTCACCCCGACAGGGTAGTGGAGAGACCCAGTACTTC. Protein: CASSPRQGSGETQYF.

The V gene is TRBV6-1, the J gene TRBJ1-5, with TRBD1 identical over 10 bases. In germline, CDR1 is MNHNS, CDR2 SASEGT. The CDR3 is 15 amino acids. The ends lost 0 bases at V and 5 bases at J; junction bases unmatched: 1. The CDR3, as DNA: TGTGCCAGCAGTGAAGCGGGACAGGGGTATCAGCCCCAGCATTTT. It specifies CASSEAGQGYQPQHF.

The chain carries TRBV5-1 and TRBJ2-3; 9 nucleotides align to TRBD2. The V gene's germline CDR1 is SGHRS and CDR2 YFSETQ. V lost 6 bases, J lost 2 bases, and 4 bases stayed unmatched. The CDR3 length is 14 residues. The CDR3 region has the DNA TGCGCCAGCAAACTAGCGGGCTTCACAGATACGCAGTATTTT. Amino acid sequence: CASKLAGFTDTQYF.

About this clone: Other DNA sequences in the same sample also yield this CDR3. The chain recombines TRBV5-1 with TRBJ2-6; D unresolved. The CDR3 is made up of 15 amino acids. CDR1 SGHRS and CDR2 YFSETQ come from the germline V gene. The germline V and J ends were trimmed by 4 bases and 0 bases, with 8 bases remaining between them. CDR3 in amino acids: CASSDASSGANVLTF. CDR3 DNA sequence: TGCGCCAGCAGCGATGCATCCTCTGGGGCCAACGTCCTGACTTTC.

The chain is built from TRBV9 and TRBJ1-5; D ambiguous. The length of the CDR3 is 17 residues. The V end was cut by 6 bases, the J end by 7 bases, with 26 bases between. Germline V gene sequence: CDR1 SGDLS, CDR2 YYNGEE. The CDR3 reads CASKVPETPSMYQPQHF. CDR3 DNA: TGTGCCAGCAAGGTCCCGGAGACCCCGAGTATGTACCAGCCCCAGCATTTT.

The V call is TRBV18, the J call TRBJ2-2, with 7 nucleotides matching TRBD2. CDR1 and CDR2 (germline): KGHSH, LQKENI. There are 16 residues in the CDR3. J was trimmed by 4 bases and V by 6 bases; bases with no gene match: 11. This CDR3 reads CASSLSSGSVTGELFF. CDR3 DNA: TGTGCCAGCTCGCTCTCTAGCGGCTCGGTCACCGGGGAGCTGTTTTTT.

The chain uses TRBV27 and TRBJ1-5; TRBD1 matches 7 bases. The CDR3 totals 14 residues. J gave up 5 bases and V 7 bases, and 8 bases lay outside the gene matches. The germline V gene encodes CDR1 MNHEY and CDR2 SMNVEV (reference sequence). CDR3 DNA: TGTGCCAGCACCCGAACAGGGGCACATCAGCCCCAGCATTTT. Protein: CASTRTGAHQPQHF.

The rearrangement uses TRBV5-1 and TRBJ2-7, with TRBD1 as a possible D gene (6 bases). With 0 bases removed from V and 2 bases from J, the gap between germline ends came to 15 bases. The CDR3 contains 16 residues. From germline, CDR1 is SGHRS and CDR2 YFSETQ. This CDR3 reads CASSLEPDRSPYEQYF. The CDR3 DNA follows: TGCGCCAGCAGCTTGGAGCCTGACAGGAGTCCCTACGAGCAGTACTTC.

This clone was picked up a small number of times. The J gene is TRBJ2-3, the V gene TRBV7-2; 7 nucleotides match TRBD1. Trimming cost V 2 bases and J 3 bases; bases outside gene matches: 5. Germline V gene sequence: CDR1 SGHTA, CDR2 FQGNSA. The length of the CDR3 is 15 residues. CDR3 in DNA: TGTGCCAGCAGCTTACGAGGGGGACAGACAGATACGCAGTATTTT. It specifies CASSLRGGQTDTQYF. The variable domain in full, with the rest retrieved from reference TRBV7-2 and TRBJ2-3, is GAGVSQSPSNKVTEKGKDVELRCDPISGHTALYWYRQSLGQGLEFLIYFQGNSAPDKSGLPSDRFSAERTGGSVSTLTIQRTQQEDSAVYLCASSLRGGQTDTQYFGPGTRLTVL.

This chain connects TRBV25-1 to TRBJ2-2; weak D call: TRBD1 (6 bases). Trimming removed 6 bases at V and 3 bases at J, with 11 bases between. The CDR3 covers 14 residues. Germline loops: CDR1 MGHDK, CDR2 SYGVNS. CDR3 region: CASRRDTDTGELFF. CDR3 sequence (DNA): TGTGCCAGCAGAAGGGACACCGACACCGGGGAGCTGTTTTTT.